Sequencing of this T cell receptor (beta chain) was carried out in a study of T-cell reconstitution after alpha-beta-depleted transplantation in children. Researchers prepared the TCRbeta library using unique molecular identifiers, the study reports. TCRdb passed the PCR reads through MiXCR, listing each CDR3 protein once. Among hundreds of thousands of distinct CDR3 sequences listed, around 18% were seen once. The V segment lost 5 bases and the J segment 5 bases; nucleotides outside the gene matches: 19. Germline V lookup: CDR1 SGHAT, CDR2 FQDESV (reference sequence). The CDR3 has 18 amino acids. This chain links TRBV11-1 with TRBJ1-2, with 8 bases lining up with TRBD1. The receptor comes from a human donor who donated a stem cell graft to a child with acute lymphoblastic leukemia. The source was PBMCs from the stem cell graft donor, collected from the stem cell graft. The CDR3 loop is CASSNSVKTGDHLYGYTF. The DNA of the CDR3 is TGTGCCAGCAGCAACAGCGTCAAGACAGGGGACCACCTATATGGCTACACCTTC.